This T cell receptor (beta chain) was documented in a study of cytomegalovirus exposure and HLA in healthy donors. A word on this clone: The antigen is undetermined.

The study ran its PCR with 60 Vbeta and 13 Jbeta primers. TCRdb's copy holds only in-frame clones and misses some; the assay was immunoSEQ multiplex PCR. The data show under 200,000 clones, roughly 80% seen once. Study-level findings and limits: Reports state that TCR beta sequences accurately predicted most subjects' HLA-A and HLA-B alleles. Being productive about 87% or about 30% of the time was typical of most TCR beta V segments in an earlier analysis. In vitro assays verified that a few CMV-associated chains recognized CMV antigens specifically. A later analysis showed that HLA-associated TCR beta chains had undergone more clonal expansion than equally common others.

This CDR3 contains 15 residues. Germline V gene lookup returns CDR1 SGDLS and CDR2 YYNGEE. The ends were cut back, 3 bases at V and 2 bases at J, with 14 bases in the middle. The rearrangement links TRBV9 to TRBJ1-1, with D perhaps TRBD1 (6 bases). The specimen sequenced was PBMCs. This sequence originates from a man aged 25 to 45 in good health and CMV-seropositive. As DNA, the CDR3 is TGTGCCAGCAGCGCCCAGCTGGACAGTAACACTGAAGCTTTCTTT. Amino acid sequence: CASSAQLDSNTEAFF.